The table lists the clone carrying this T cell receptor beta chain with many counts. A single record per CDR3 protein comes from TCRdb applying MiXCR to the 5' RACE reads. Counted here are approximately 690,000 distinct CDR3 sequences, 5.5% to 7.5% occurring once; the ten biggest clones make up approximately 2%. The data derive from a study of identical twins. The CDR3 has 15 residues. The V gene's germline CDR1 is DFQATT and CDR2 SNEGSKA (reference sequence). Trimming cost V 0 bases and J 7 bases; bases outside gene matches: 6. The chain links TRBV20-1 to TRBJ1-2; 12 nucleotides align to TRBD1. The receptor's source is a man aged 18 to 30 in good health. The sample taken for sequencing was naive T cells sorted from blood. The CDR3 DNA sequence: TGCAGTGCTAGAGATCGGGGACAGGGGGCAAGTGGCTACACCTTC. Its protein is CSARDRGQGASGYTF.